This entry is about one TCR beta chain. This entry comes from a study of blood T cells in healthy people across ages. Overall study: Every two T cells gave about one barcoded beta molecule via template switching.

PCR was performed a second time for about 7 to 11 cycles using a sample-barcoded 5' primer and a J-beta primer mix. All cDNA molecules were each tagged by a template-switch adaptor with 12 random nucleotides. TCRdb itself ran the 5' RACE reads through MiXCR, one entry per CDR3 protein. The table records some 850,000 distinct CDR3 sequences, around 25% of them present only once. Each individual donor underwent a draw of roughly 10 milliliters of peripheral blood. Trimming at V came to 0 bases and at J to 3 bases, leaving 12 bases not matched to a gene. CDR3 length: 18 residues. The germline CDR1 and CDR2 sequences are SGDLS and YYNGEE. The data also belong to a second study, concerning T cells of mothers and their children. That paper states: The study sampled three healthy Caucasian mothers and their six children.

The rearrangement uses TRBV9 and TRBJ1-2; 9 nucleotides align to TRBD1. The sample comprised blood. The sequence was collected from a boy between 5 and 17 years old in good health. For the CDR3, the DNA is TGTGCCAGCAGCGTAGCTCTATTCGCGGGACAGGGCGACTATGGCTACACCTTC. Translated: CASSVALFAGQGDYGYTF.